The 32 T cell receptor beta chains reported below all come from one sample, sequenced in a study of T cells in Graves' hyperthyroidism and ophthalmopathy. RNA transcripts provided the source from which TCR beta CDR3 regions were amplified. Researchers ran a first-round RT-PCR on the TCR CDR3 using the HTBI primer set. TCRdb independently ran MiXCR on the multiplex PCR reads; one entry per CDR3 protein. Among 350,000 to 400,000 distinct CDR3 sequences listed, about 15% were seen once. The sequencing input was blood. Every receptor here comes from a woman aged 25 to 39 with Graves' hyperthyroidism.

This clonotype came up many times. The rearrangement links TRBV12-3 or TRBV12-4 to TRBJ1-4; no definite D call. The ends were cut back, 6 bases at V and 8 bases at J, with 13 bases in the middle. This CDR3 region has 13 residues. CDR3 in DNA: TGTGCCAGCAGCCCCAGACAAAACGAAAAACTGTTTTTT. Translation: CASSPRQNEKLFF.

In its sample, this clonotype was seen a few times. This chain uses TRBV6-2 or TRBV6-3 with TRBJ1-4; 12 bases line up with TRBD1. Germline assignment: CDR1 MNHEY and CDR2 SVGEGT. With V trimmed by 2 bases and J by 7 bases, 8 bases remained unmatched. The CDR3 runs to 17 residues. CDR3 residues: CASSYDLGDRGREKLFF. DNA for the CDR3: TGTGCCAGCAGTTACGATCTAGGGGACAGGGGGCGTGAAAAACTGTTTTTT.

In its sample, this clonotype was seen many times. V usage is TRBV7-2 and J usage is TRBJ2-7, with TRBD2 matching over 13 bases. Germline assignment: CDR1 SGHTA and CDR2 FQGNSA. The CDR3 contains 15 residues. Losses at the gene ends were 4 bases for V and 6 bases for J; bases not matched to a gene: 6. CDR3: CASSSYGTSGVEQYF. The CDR3 region has the DNA TGTGCCAGCAGCTCCTACGGGACTAGCGGGGTCGAGCAGTACTTC.

The chain uses TRBV5-1 and TRBJ1-2; TRBD1 agrees at 9 bases. This CDR3 is 13 amino acids long. In germline, CDR1 is SGHRS, CDR2 YFSETQ. V lost 4 bases and J lost 6; bases outside the gene matches: 4. The CDR3 reads CASSQGTGNGYTF. CDR3 sequence (DNA): TGCGCCAGCAGCCAGGGGACAGGGAATGGCTACACCTTC. Supplemented by reference TRBV5-1 and TRBJ1-2, the full variable domain reads KAGVTQTPRYLIKTRGQQVTLSCSPISGHRSVSWYQQTPGQGLQFLFEYFSETQRNKGNFPGRFSGRQFSNSRSEMNVSTLELGDSALYLCASSQGTGNGYTFGSGTRLTVV.

This chain uses TRBV29-1 with TRBJ2-5; 11 bases agree with TRBD2. The CDR3 spans 17 residues. With V trimmed by 4 bases and J by 0 bases, 10 bases remained unmatched. Germline assignment: CDR1 SQVTM and CDR2 ANQGSEA. In nucleotides, the CDR3 is TGCAGCGTTGGGGGACTAGCGGCAAACCAGTACCAAGAGACCCAGTACTTC. Protein: CSVGGLAANQYQETQYF.

The chain uses TRBV20-1 and TRBJ2-5; 9 bases are shared with TRBD1. From germline, CDR1 is DFQATT and CDR2 SNEGSKA (reference sequence). V shed 5 bases and J 1 base; nucleotides not matched to a gene: 11. This CDR3 is 16 amino acids long. CDR3 nucleotide sequence: TGCAGTGCTGAAAGGGACAGGGCGAGACCCCAAGAGACCCAGTACTTC. Its translation is CSAERDRARPQETQYF.

There are many counts of this clonotype. The V gene is TRBV28, the J gene TRBJ2-3; 7 nucleotides line up with TRBD1. Germline CDR1 and CDR2: MDHEN and SYDVKM. Unmatched junction bases numbered 7, after V lost 4 bases and J lost 3 bases. The CDR3 has 15 residues. The DNA of the CDR3 is TGTGCCAGCAGTTCCCAGGGGGTCGGGACAGATACGCAGTATTTT. This translates into CASSSQGVGTDTQYF.

The chain is built from TRBV6-5 and TRBJ2-2, with D perhaps matching TRBD1 or TRBD2 (6 bases each). The CDR3 consists of 16 residues. The ends were cut back, 2 bases at V and 5 bases at J, with 15 bases in the middle. The germline CDR1 and CDR2 sequences are MNHEY and SVGAGI. In DNA, the CDR3 is TGTGCCAGCAGTTACCCGGGGGCAAGGCGAACCGGGGAGCTGTTTTTT. Amino acid sequence: CASSYPGARRTGELFF.

This clonotype was observed a few times. The chain has TRBV9 and TRBJ1-5; D is uncertain. Per germline, CDR1 SGDLS and CDR2 YYNGEE. The ends were cut back, 4 bases at V and 4 bases at J, with 15 bases in the middle. This CDR3 contains 15 residues. The chain's CDR3 is CASSPSRGVNQPQHF. The CDR3 region has the DNA TGTGCCAGCAGCCCCTCCCGAGGTGTGAATCAGCCCCAGCATTTT.

Many counts were recorded for this clonotype. The V gene is TRBV3-1, the J gene TRBJ2-1, with TRBD2 identical over 9 bases. The ends lost 2 bases at V and 2 bases at J; junction bases unmatched: 7. The CDR3 length is 17 residues. Per the germline V gene, CDR1 is LGHDT and CDR2 is YNNKEL (reference sequence). For the CDR3, the DNA is TGTGCCAGCAGCCAACTAGCGGGAAAAAGGGCCTACAATGAGCAGTTCTTC. As protein: CASSQLAGKRAYNEQFF.

The gene calls are TRBV3-1 and TRBJ2-2, with 11 bases identical to TRBD2. V lost 2 bases, J lost 6 bases, and 11 bases stayed unmatched. The CDR3 totals 18 residues. Per the germline V gene, CDR1 is LGHDT and CDR2 is YNNKEL (reference sequence). The chain's CDR3 is CASSQPPSGRMLAGELFF. The CDR3 region has the DNA TGTGCCAGCAGCCAACCTCCTAGCGGGAGGATGTTAGCCGGGGAGCTGTTTTTT.

DNA for the CDR3: TGTGCCAGCAGCGTAGCGGGAGCGGCAGGTGAGCAGTTCTTC. Its translation: CASSVAGAAGEQFF. This chain links TRBV9 with TRBJ2-1; a possible D gene is TRBD2 (6 bases). Germline CDR1 reads SGDLS; CDR2 reads YYNGEE. The CDR3 sequence is 14 residues long. The ends were cut back, 0 bases at V and 9 bases at J, with 13 bases in the middle.

This clonotype was observed a handful of times. J is TRBJ2-1 and V is TRBV29-1; D is unclear. The germline V gene has CDR1 SQVTM and CDR2 ANQGSEA. Trimming shortened V by 1 base and J by 0 bases, and 10 bases separated the two germline ends. The length of the CDR3 is 15 residues. CDR3 amino acids: CSVEGGRSSYNEQFF. CDR3 nucleotide sequence: TGCAGCGTTGAAGGCGGCAGGAGCTCCTACAATGAGCAGTTCTTC.

This chain joins TRBV7-9 and TRBJ1-4; D may be TRBD1 (6 bases). Trimming took off 0 bases at V and 5 bases at J, with 22 bases between the two ends. Germline V gives CDR1 SEHNR, CDR2 FQNEAQ (reference sequence). This CDR3 is 19 amino acids long. The CDR3 protein is CASSLAEGHPRGANEKLFF. The CDR3 region has the DNA TGTGCCAGCAGCTTAGCGGAGGGACATCCAAGAGGGGCCAATGAAAAACTGTTTTTT.

The gene calls are TRBV3-1 and TRBJ2-1; 12 positions agree with TRBD2. The trim removed 7 bases at V and 0 bases at J, leaving 16 bases unmatched. The CDR3 has 20 residues. Germline assignment: CDR1 LGHDT and CDR2 YNNKEL (reference sequence). The CDR3 sequence: CASTGVRLAGVGTSYNEQFF. The CDR3 DNA follows: TGTGCCAGCACGGGGGTAAGACTAGCGGGAGTGGGCACCTCCTACAATGAGCAGTTCTTC.

This clonotype was seen ten or more times. J is TRBJ2-7 and V is TRBV20-1, with 8 bases aligning to TRBD2. CDR1 is DFQATT, CDR2 SNEGSKA, per germline (reference sequence). The junction had 14 bases not matched to a gene; V was cut back by 2 bases and J by 5 bases. This CDR3 is built from 16 residues. In DNA, the CDR3 is TGCAGTGCTAGAAAAAGGCGGGGGGTCGCGGGCAACGAGCAGTACTTC. Amino acid sequence: CSARKRRGVAGNEQYF.

This clonotype was observed at least ten times. In DNA form, the CDR3 reads TGCAGCGCTGAGGATGCAGGGCGAGAGCAGTACTTC. It codes for CSAEDAGREQYF. The V and J genes are TRBV29-1 and TRBJ2-7; weak D call: TRBD1 (5 bases). CDR1 and CDR2 from the germline V gene are SQVTM and ANQGSEA. This CDR3 has 12 amino acids. V was cut by 7 bases and J by 7 bases, with 17 bases left in between.

This clonotype showed up just a few times. The rearrangement uses TRBV6-2 or TRBV6-3 and TRBJ2-5, with TRBD2 matching 13 bases. Looked up from germline, CDR1 is MNHEY and CDR2 is SVGEGT. The CDR3 totals 15 residues. The V and J ends lost 6 bases and 2 bases, in that order; junction bases with no gene match: 3. For the CDR3, the DNA is TGTGCCAGCAGAAAACTAGCGGGAGGGCAAGAGACCCAGTACTTC. Its translation is CASRKLAGGQETQYF.

The chain recombines TRBV7-9 with TRBJ1-1; TRBD1 agrees at 7 bases. The germline V gene encodes CDR1 SEHNR and CDR2 FQNEAQ (reference sequence). This CDR3 comprises 15 residues. The V gene end was trimmed by 10 bases and the J gene end by 5 bases; junction bases not matched to a gene: 16. The CDR3: CATVSLKTGQTEAFF. The CDR3 nucleotides are TGTGCCACCGTTTCTCTTAAGACAGGGCAAACTGAAGCTTTCTTT.

The genes are TRBV6-1 and TRBJ1-2; the D is unclear. Germline V gene sequence: CDR1 MNHNS, CDR2 SASEGT. This CDR3 has 13 amino acids. Trimming took off 5 bases at V and 4 bases at J, with 11 bases between the two ends. CDR3 residues: CASSFGSVYGYTF. The CDR3 DNA reads as TGTGCCAGCAGTTTCGGGTCAGTCTATGGCTACACCTTC.

This clonotype has ten or more counts. The chain recombines TRBV3-1 with TRBJ2-7; D perhaps matches TRBD2 (5 bases). The CDR3 length is 14 residues. The V gene lost 4 bases and the J gene lost 5 bases, with 15 bases spanning the gap. Germline V gene sequence: CDR1 LGHDT, CDR2 YNNKEL (reference sequence). CDR3 loop: CASSPTMTGDEQYF. Written as DNA, the CDR3 is TGTGCCAGCAGCCCGACCATGACCGGGGACGAGCAGTACTTC.

In its sample, this clonotype was seen many times. The rearrangement joins TRBV12-3 or TRBV12-4 to TRBJ2-6; 7 bases are a match to TRBD2. V gave up 6 bases and J gave up 2 bases; unmatched junction bases: 10. The CDR3 has 17 amino acids. In nucleotides, the CDR3 is TGTGCCAGCAGAAACCGGGAGGCTCTAGCTGGGGCCAACGTCCTGACTTTC. This sequence encodes CASRNREALAGANVLTF.

This clonotype was recorded a few times. This rearrangement joins TRBV18 to TRBJ2-2; 7 bases are shared with TRBD1. Per germline, CDR1 KGHSH and CDR2 LQKENI. The J segment lost 1 base and the V segment lost 9 bases, leaving 11 bases of the junction unmatched. CDR3 length: 16 residues. In nucleotides, the CDR3 is TGTGCCAGTATTACAGGGGCAAGCCTGAACACCGGGGAGCTGTTTTTT. This gives the protein CASITGASLNTGELFF.

The chain is built from TRBV15 and TRBJ2-3; D is possibly TRBD1 (6 bases). Germline V gene lookup returns CDR1 LNHNV and CDR2 YYDKDF (reference sequence). V gave up 0 bases and J gave up 6 bases, with 7 bases separating them. The CDR3 length is 13 residues. CDR3 sequence reads: CATSRDRGDTQYF. In DNA, the CDR3 is TGTGCCACCAGCAGAGATAGGGGGGATACGCAGTATTTT.

This chain connects TRBV5-1 to TRBJ2-2; tentatively, D is TRBD1 (7 bases). The CDR3 spans 15 residues. The V end lost 4 bases, the J end lost 7 bases, and 17 bases lay between the germline ends. In germline, CDR1 is SGHRS, CDR2 YFSETQ. Here the CDR3 reads CASSIRGEPYGELFF. The DNA for the CDR3 is TGCGCCAGCAGCATCAGGGGGGAGCCCTACGGGGAGCTGTTTTTT.

This clonotype was detected a few times. This chain connects TRBV2 to TRBJ2-1, with TRBD2 matching over 11 bases. Trimming removed 8 bases from V and 3 bases from J; junction bases left unmatched: 0. This CDR3 is 13 amino acids long. Germline V gene data show CDR1 as SNHLY and CDR2 as FYNNEI. CDR3 bases: TGTGCCAGCGGGACTAGCGGCTACAATGAGCAGTTCTTC. Its protein product is CASGTSGYNEQFF.

This clonotype was found many times. This chain links TRBV24-1 with TRBJ2-3; 9 bases agree with TRBD1. The CDR3 is 16 amino acids. The trim removed 4 bases at V and 0 bases at J, leaving 4 bases unmatched. Germline-derived CDR1 and CDR2 are KGHDR and SFDVKD. CDR3 DNA sequence: TGTGCCACCAGTGAAACCGGGACAGGGAGCACAGATACGCAGTATTTT. Amino acids: CATSETGTGSTDTQYF.

This clonotype was observed at least ten times. The V and J genes are TRBV7-2 and TRBJ2-5; TRBD1 aligns across 7 bases. CDR3 length: 15 residues. CDR1 and CDR2 from the germline V gene are SGHTA and FQGNSA. The junction had 6 bases not matched to a gene; V was cut back by 2 bases and J by 3 bases. The CDR3 is CASSLRGRQKETQYF. For the CDR3, the DNA is TGTGCCAGCAGCTTAAGGGGGCGACAAAAAGAGACCCAGTACTTC.

This clonotype has more than one count but fewer than ten. This chain uses TRBV6-1 with TRBJ2-7, with D uncertain. This CDR3 has 13 residues. Looked up from germline, CDR1 is MNHNS and CDR2 is SASEGT. The V end was cut by 2 bases, the J end by 4 bases, with 9 bases between. CDR3 bases: TGTGCCAGCAGTGAAATCGGTGGGTACGAGCAGTACTTC. It yields the protein CASSEIGGYEQYF.

The V gene is TRBV6-1, the J gene TRBJ2-3; unclear D gene. The V and J ends lost 6 bases and 2 bases respectively, with 9 bases between them. This CDR3 region has 13 residues. Germline V gene sequence: CDR1 MNHNS, CDR2 SASEGT. CDR3 region: CASRRLNTDTQYF. The CDR3 DNA reads TGTGCCAGCAGGCGGCTTAACACAGATACGCAGTATTTT.

This clonotype was found many times. V usage is TRBV28 and J usage is TRBJ2-1; D is uncertain. Germline CDR1 is MDHEN and CDR2 is SYDVKM. V lost 10 bases to trimming and J lost 8 bases, with 18 bases between them. This CDR3 comprises 13 residues. The CDR3 region has the DNA TGTGCCACAACCCCCCCCCCTCCGTATGAGCAGTTCTTC. Its translation is CATTPPPPYEQFF.

The chain recombines TRBV6-1 with TRBJ1-2; D gene uncertain. The V and J ends lost 5 bases and 8 bases respectively, with 12 bases between them. In germline, CDR1 is MNHNS, CDR2 SASEGT. The CDR3 sequence is 12 residues long. The CDR3 bases are TGTGCCAGCAGTTTCATTTACGGGGGCTACACCTTC. Residues: CASSFIYGGYTF.